This record looks at one T cell receptor (beta chain) sequence and its context. This sample stems from a study of OX40 agonist ivuxolimab in advanced cancers. Repertoires were generated with immunoSEQ multiplex PCR, while TCRdb's copy carries only in-frame clones and drops some. The data show tens of thousands of clones, 80% to 95% seen once. CDR3 length equals 17 residues. Deletions cut 1 base from V and 1 base from J, with 14 bases between. Germline CDR1 is SGHNT and CDR2 is YENEEA. Material: CD4+ or CD8+ T cells sorted from blood, obtained in a trial of the OX40 agonist ivuxolimab. The sequence was collected from an adult with an advanced solid tumor such as melanoma, head and neck, liver or kidney cancer. The chain combines TRBV11-3 with TRBJ2-1; perhaps D is TRBD1 or TRBD2 (5 bases each). The CDR3 is CASSLGGDFGSYNEQFF. The CDR3 region has the DNA TGTGCCAGCAGCTTAGGAGGGGATTTTGGTTCCTACAATGAGCAGTTCTTC.